The entry below gives a single TCR beta chain sequence along with its context. What it binds is not known. Described time point: newly diagnosed, previously untreated cHL patient sample. With magnetic negative selection, CD4+ T cells were purified from PBMCs that had been thawed. Comparison relied on PBMCs that came from newly diagnosed, untreated classical Hodgkin lymphoma. From germline, CDR1 is MDHEN and CDR2 SYDVKM. The CDR3 is 16 residues long. V gave up 8 bases and J gave up 5 bases; unmatched junction bases: 13. This sample is part of a study of PD-1 blockade in classical Hodgkin lymphoma. Study conclusions and caveats: Newly diagnosed patients reportedly had lower baseline TCR diversity than healthy donors. Why repertoires differed is undefined; disease activity or prior therapy possibly contributed.

Using immunoSEQ multiplex PCR, the repertoire was profiled, and TCRdb retains in-frame clones only, with some absent. The sample has roughly 31,000 clones; more than 70% are singletons. The clonotype was recovered from a human donor with classical Hodgkin lymphoma. Material for sequencing was CD4+ T cells from blood. The V gene is TRBV28, the J gene TRBJ2-7; 12 bases match TRBD2. CDR3 nucleotides: TGTGCCAGCGCTAATGACCTAGCGGGAGGGGCGGACGAGCAGTACTTC. Translating it yields CASANDLAGGADEQYF.